This T cell receptor (beta chain) was recovered during a study of shared clonotypes between healthy human individuals. Study-wide context: Plates per donor: three CD4 naive, three CD4 memory, two CD8 naive, one CD8 memory.

The CDR3 runs 14 residues. Per germline, CDR1 LNHNV and CDR2 YYDKDF (reference sequence). V gave up 4 bases and J gave up 5 bases; unmatched junction bases: 6. Positive CCR7 selection of CD45RO-negative cells yielded the naive CD8 cells, and terminally differentiated effector memory CD45RA+ cells were excluded. The repertoire was sequenced with immunoSEQ multiplex PCR; TCRdb's copy has only in-frame clones and lacks some. The sample contains approximately 740,000 clones, about 91% of which appear only once. This TCR was sampled from a man aged 25 to 40 in good health. Sequenced sample: naive CD8+ T cells sorted from blood. V and J are TRBV15 and TRBJ1-1, with 8 bases identical to TRBD1. CDR3 in amino acids: CATSTLTGGTEAFF. CDR3 bases: TGTGCCACCAGCACCCTCACAGGGGGTACTGAAGCTTTCTTT.